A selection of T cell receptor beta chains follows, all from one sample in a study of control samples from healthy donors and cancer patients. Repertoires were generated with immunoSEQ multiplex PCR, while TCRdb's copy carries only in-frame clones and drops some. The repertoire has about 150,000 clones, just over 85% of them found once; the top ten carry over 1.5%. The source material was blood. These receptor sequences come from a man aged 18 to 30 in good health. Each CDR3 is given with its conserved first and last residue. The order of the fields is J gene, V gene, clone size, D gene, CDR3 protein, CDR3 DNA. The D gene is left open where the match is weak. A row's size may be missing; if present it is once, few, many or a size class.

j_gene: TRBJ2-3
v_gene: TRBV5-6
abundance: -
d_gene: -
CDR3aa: CAPATVITPADTQYF
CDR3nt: TGTGCACCCGCGACCGTGATCACGCCCGCAGATACGCAGTATTTT

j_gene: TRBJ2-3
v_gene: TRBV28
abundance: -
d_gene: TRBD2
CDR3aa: CASSYTSGGQDTQYF
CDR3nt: TGTGCCAGCAGTTATACTAGCGGGGGCCAAGATACGCAGTATTTT

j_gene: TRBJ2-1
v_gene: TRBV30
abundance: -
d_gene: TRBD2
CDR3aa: CAWSGKRGYNEQFF
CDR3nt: TGTGCCTGGAGTGGGAAGCGGGGGTACAATGAGCAGTTCTTC

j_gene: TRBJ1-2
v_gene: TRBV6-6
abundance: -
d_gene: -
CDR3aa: CASSYGPRVIGYTF
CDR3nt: TGTGCCAGCAGTTACGGTCCCAGGGTCATCGGCTACACCTTC

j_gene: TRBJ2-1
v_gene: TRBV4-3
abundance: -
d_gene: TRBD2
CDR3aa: CASSQRIAGGLPSSYNEQFF
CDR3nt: TGCGCCAGCAGCCAACGTATAGCGGGGGGGCTCCCGAGCTCCTACAATGAGCAGTTCTTC

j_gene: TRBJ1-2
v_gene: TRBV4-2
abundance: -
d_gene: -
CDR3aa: CASSAGGGYTF
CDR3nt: TGTGCCAGCAGCGCGGGGGGCGGCTACACCTTC

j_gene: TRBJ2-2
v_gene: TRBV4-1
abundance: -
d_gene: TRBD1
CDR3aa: CASSPLGQGGSTGELFF
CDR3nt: TGCGCCAGCAGCCCCCTAGGACAGGGGGGGAGCACCGGGGAGCTGTTTTTT

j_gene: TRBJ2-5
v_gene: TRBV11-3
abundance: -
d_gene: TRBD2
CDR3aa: CASSLSAGASETQYF
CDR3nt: TGTGCCAGCAGCTTATCAGCGGGGGCCTCAGAGACCCAGTACTTC

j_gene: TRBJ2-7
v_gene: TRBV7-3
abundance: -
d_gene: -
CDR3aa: CASSLMAGSYEQYF
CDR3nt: TGTGCCAGCAGCTTAATGGCAGGGAGCTACGAGCAGTACTTC

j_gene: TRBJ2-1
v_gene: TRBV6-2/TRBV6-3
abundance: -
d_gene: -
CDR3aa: CASSSIVGGGYNEQFF
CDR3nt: TGTGCCAGCAGTTCTATAGTGGGGGGTGGATACAATGAGCAGTTCTTC

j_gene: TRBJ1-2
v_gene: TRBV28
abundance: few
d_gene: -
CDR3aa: CASSTNYGYTF
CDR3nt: TGTGCCAGCAGTACTAACTATGGCTACACCTTC

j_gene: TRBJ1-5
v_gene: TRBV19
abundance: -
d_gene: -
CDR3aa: CASSIREGYSNQPQHF
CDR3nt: TGTGCCAGTAGTATACGGGAAGGGTATAGCAATCAGCCCCAGCATTTT

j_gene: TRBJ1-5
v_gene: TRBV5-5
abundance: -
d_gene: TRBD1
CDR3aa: CASSLLTGDSNQPQHF
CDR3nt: TGTGCCAGCAGCTTGTTAACAGGGGATAGCAATCAGCCCCAGCATTTT

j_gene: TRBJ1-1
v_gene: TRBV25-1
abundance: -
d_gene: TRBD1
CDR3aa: CASSEYEGGDTEAFF
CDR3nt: TGTGCCAGCAGTGAATATGAAGGGGGCGACACTGAAGCTTTCTTT

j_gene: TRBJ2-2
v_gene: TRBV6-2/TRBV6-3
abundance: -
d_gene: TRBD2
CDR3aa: CASSYRRASGGGELFF
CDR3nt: TGTGCCAGCAGTTACCGTCGAGCTAGCGGGGGCGGGGAGCTGTTTTTT

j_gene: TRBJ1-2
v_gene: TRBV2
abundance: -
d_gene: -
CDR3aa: CASSQAPGIYGYTF
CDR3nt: TGTGCCAGCAGTCAGGCTCCAGGGATTTATGGCTACACCTTC

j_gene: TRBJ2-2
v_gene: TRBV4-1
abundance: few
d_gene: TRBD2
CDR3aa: CASSARTQKGLAVDGELFF
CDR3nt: TGCGCCAGCAGCGCCCGGACCCAAAAGGGACTAGCAGTCGACGGGGAGCTGTTTTTT

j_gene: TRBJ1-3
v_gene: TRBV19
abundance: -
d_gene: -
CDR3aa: CASSKQRSSGNTIYF
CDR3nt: TGTGCCAGTAGTAAGCAGAGAAGCTCTGGAAACACCATATATTTT

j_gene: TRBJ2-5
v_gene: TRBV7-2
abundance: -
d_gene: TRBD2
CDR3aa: CASSRGVREETQYF
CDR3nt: TGTGCCAGCAGCCGGGGGGTCCGGGAAGAGACCCAGTACTTC

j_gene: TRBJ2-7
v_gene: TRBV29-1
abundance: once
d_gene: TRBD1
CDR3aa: CSVSTGPYEQYF
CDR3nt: TGCAGCGTTTCGACAGGGCCCTACGAGCAGTACTTC

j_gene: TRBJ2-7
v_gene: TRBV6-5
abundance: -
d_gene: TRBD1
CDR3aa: CASSLTGLNEQYF
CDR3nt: TGTGCCAGCAGTTTGACAGGGTTGAACGAGCAGTACTTC

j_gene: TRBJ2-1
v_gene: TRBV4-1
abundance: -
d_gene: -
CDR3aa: CASSQDRGSYEQFF
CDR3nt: TGCGCCAGCAGCCAAGACAGGGGATCGTATGAGCAGTTCTTC

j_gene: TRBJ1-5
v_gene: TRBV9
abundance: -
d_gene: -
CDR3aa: CASSGGSGNQPQHF
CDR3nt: TGTGCCAGCAGTGGGGGGTCTGGCAATCAGCCCCAGCATTTT